This TCR beta chain was sequenced in a study of blood T cell repertoires in COVID-19. Looking at the study overall: The United States, Italy and Spain provided the acute and convalescent COVID-19 samples.

Original methodology: Estimates of nucleated cell counts were drawn from the amplification of reference gene primers. Some clones are missing from TCRdb's copy, which holds only in-frame ones; the method was immunoSEQ multiplex PCR. V and J calls and clone size are as listed in that table; D and trimming were resolved from the DNA. This table holds a few hundred thousand clones, 65% to 90% found once. The CDR3 sequence is 17 residues long. The germline V gene encodes CDR1 SGDLS and CDR2 YYNGEE. Between the trimmed V and J ends, which lost 1 base and 5 bases, there was a span of 21 bases. The sequence came from a woman between 35 and 50 years old with acute COVID-19. This chain uses TRBV9 with TRBJ2-5, with D possibly matching TRBD2 (6 bases). The specimen was PBMCs or T cells enriched from blood (not recorded which). The chain's CDR3 is CASSVSAGRDVGETQYF. Here the CDR3 DNA reads TGTGCCAGCAGCGTAAGCGCCGGGCGGGATGTTGGGGAGACCCAGTACTTC.